This TCR beta chain derives from a study of blood T cell repertoires in COVID-19. Across the whole study: The samples span acute and convalescent COVID-19 from the United States, Italy and Spain.

As processed by the authors: Reference gene primer amplification yielded estimated nucleated cell counts. Here immunoSEQ multiplex PCR was the method, and the copy in TCRdb shows in-frame clones only, minus some. From that table come the V and J calls and clone size; the DNA was used to work out D and trimming. The sample includes about 140,000 clones, around 81% seen only once; the top ten take roughly 8%. This receptor was identified in a human donor in a cohort sampled during active COVID-19. Sequencing used peripheral blood.

Here the CDR3 reads CASSTNRARTYEQYF. CDR3 DNA sequence: TGCGCCAGCAGCACCAACAGGGCCAGGACCTACGAGCAGTACTTC. The chain carries TRBV5-1 and TRBJ2-7, with a possible D match to TRBD1 (6 bases). In germline, CDR1 is SGHRS, CDR2 YFSETQ. This CDR3 has 15 amino acids. V shed 4 bases and J shed 2 bases, with 16 bases lying between them.